These 15 T cell receptor beta chains were sequenced from one sample in a study of blood T cell repertoires in COVID-19. TCRdb keeps only in-frame clones here, not all; method: immunoSEQ multiplex PCR. The table has approximately 64,000 clones, 88% seen once. The specimen sequenced was peripheral blood. The receptors originated from a woman aged 55 to 70 with COVID-19, enrolled during active disease.

The rearrangement uses TRBV3-1 (or the pseudogene TRBV3-2) and TRBJ1-1; D gene ambiguous. The CDR3 extends over 14 amino acids. Germline V gene sequence: CDR1 LGHDT, CDR2 YNNKEL (reference sequence). With 1 base removed from V and 6 bases from J, the gap between germline ends came to 12 bases. The DNA of the CDR3 is TGTGCCAGCAGCCAAGGGAGGGTAGTGGCTGAAGCTTTCTTT. Residues: CASSQGRVVAEAFF.

This clone was counted a few times. J is TRBJ2-5 and V is TRBV9, with 8 nucleotides matching TRBD2. Trimming at V came to 0 bases and at J to 4 bases, leaving 5 bases not matched to a gene. CDR1 SGDLS and CDR2 YYNGEE come from the germline V gene. The CDR3 has 15 residues. The CDR3 sequence is CASSVGGGPAETQYF. In DNA, the CDR3 is TGTGCCAGCAGCGTAGGCGGGGGGCCCGCAGAGACCCAGTACTTC.

The chain uses TRBV28 and TRBJ2-3; TRBD2 agrees at 11 bases. The CDR3 is made up of 15 amino acids. The V segment lost 6 bases and the J segment 6 bases; nucleotides outside the gene matches: 8. Germline values: CDR1 MDHEN, CDR2 SYDVKM. CDR3 sequence reads: CASSPGTSGLDTQYF. CDR3 DNA: TGTGCCAGCAGCCCCGGGACTAGCGGCCTTGATACGCAGTATTTT. The full variable domain, its missing parts supplied by reference TRBV28 and TRBJ2-3, is DVKVTQSSRYLVKRTGEKVFLECVQDMDHENMFWYRQDPGLGLRLIYFSYDVKMKEKGDIPEGYSVSREKKERFSLILESASTNQTSMYLCASSPGTSGLDTQYFGPGTRLTVL.

The chain combines TRBV3-1 (or the pseudogene TRBV3-2) with TRBJ2-1; 7 bases map to TRBD1. The CDR3 sequence is 14 residues long. Germline V lookup: CDR1 LGHDT, CDR2 YNNKEL (reference sequence). Trimming cost V 5 bases and J 9 bases; bases outside gene matches: 10. The DNA for the CDR3 is TGTGCCAGCAGCGGACGACAGGGTCCTATTGAGCAGTTCTTC. Translation: CASSGRQGPIEQFF.

This sequence joins TRBV6-5 and TRBJ2-1; 9 nucleotides agree with TRBD1. The J segment lost 4 bases and the V segment lost 6 bases, leaving 4 bases of the junction unmatched. The CDR3 has 14 residues. The germline V gene has CDR1 MNHEY and CDR2 SVGAGI. The CDR3 here is CASSAGTGYNEQFF. The CDR3 bases are TGTGCCAGCAGCGCCGGGACAGGGTACAATGAGCAGTTCTTC.

This chain joins TRBV6-5 and TRBJ2-7; 7 positions agree with TRBD1. This CDR3 is built from 14 residues. With 7 bases clipped from V and 5 bases from J, the junction kept 11 bases outside the gene matches. Germline CDR1 reads MNHEY; CDR2 reads SVGAGI. The CDR3 DNA follows: TGTGCCAGCAAGAAATTGACAGGGCAGCACGAGCAGTACTTC. It specifies CASKKLTGQHEQYF.

V is TRBV6-5 and J is TRBJ1-5; tentatively, D is TRBD1 (6 bases). Per the germline V gene, CDR1 is MNHEY and CDR2 is SVGAGI. The CDR3 length is 14 residues. The germline V and J ends were trimmed by 6 bases and 1 base, with 10 bases remaining between them. The CDR3 is CASRLRGSNQPQHF. The DNA for the CDR3 is TGTGCCAGCAGACTTAGGGGGAGCAATCAGCCCCAGCATTTT.

CDR3 protein: CASSLSSGRVLEQFF. CDR3 nucleotide sequence: TGTGCCAGCAGTCTATCTAGCGGGAGAGTGCTAGAGCAGTTCTTC. The chain joins TRBV28 to TRBJ2-1, with 10 nucleotides matching TRBD2. Trimming removed 5 bases from V and 10 bases from J; junction bases left unmatched: 11. Germline V CDR1 and CDR2: MDHEN, SYDVKM. CDR3 length: 15 amino acids.

In nucleotides, the CDR3 is TGTGCCAGCAGTCCATCCGGGACACCTAGCAATCAGCCCCAGCATTTT. Protein: CASSPSGTPSNQPQHF. The chain links TRBV28 to TRBJ1-5; possibly TRBD1 for D (6 bases). CDR1 MDHEN and CDR2 SYDVKM come from the germline V gene. V dropped 5 bases and J dropped 0 bases, with 14 bases sitting between them. The CDR3 spans 16 residues.

Comments on this clone: Within the sample, other DNA sequences also encode this same CDR3. This rearrangement joins TRBV28 to TRBJ1-2; a possible D gene is TRBD1 (6 bases). The V end was cut by 3 bases, the J end by 2 bases, with 7 bases between. The CDR3 is 13 residues long. Germline V gene lookup returns CDR1 MDHEN and CDR2 SYDVKM. In nucleotides, the CDR3 is TGTGCCAGCAGTTTGAGGGGGAACTATGGCTACACCTTC. Amino acids: CASSLRGNYGYTF.

The chain recombines TRBV3-1 (or the pseudogene TRBV3-2) with TRBJ2-7; 10 bases map to TRBD1. This CDR3 has 14 amino acids. Looked up from germline, CDR1 is LGHDT and CDR2 is YNNKEL (reference sequence). Germline trimming cut 7 bases from V and 3 bases from J; bases unmatched to any gene: 6. CDR3: CASKDRGKGYEQYF. CDR3 nucleotide sequence: TGTGCCAGCAAGGACAGGGGGAAGGGCTACGAGCAGTACTTC.

The gene calls are TRBV7-9 and TRBJ1-3; 10 bases map to TRBD1. The CDR3 is made up of 15 amino acids. The germline V gene has CDR1 SEHNR and CDR2 FQNEAQ (reference sequence). The trim removed 4 bases at V and 2 bases at J, leaving 2 bases unmatched. CDR3 DNA sequence: TGTGCCAGCAGCTACGACAGGGGGCCTGGAAACACCATATATTTT. This gives the protein CASSYDRGPGNTIYF. Drawing the rest from reference TRBV7-9 and TRBJ1-3, the complete variable domain is DTGVSQNPRHKITKRGQNVTFRCDPISEHNRLYWYRQTLGQGPEFLTYFQNEAQLEKSRLLSDRFSAERPKGSFSTLEIQRTEQGDSAMYLCASSYDRGPGNTIYFGEGSWLTVV.

V and J are TRBV4-1 and TRBJ2-2; D perhaps matches TRBD1 (6 bases). Trimming removed 5 bases from V and 4 bases from J, with 14 bases in between. CDR3 length: 15 residues. The V gene's germline CDR1 is MGHRA and CDR2 YSYEKL. DNA for the CDR3: TGCGCCAGCAGCTTCCCGGGACATAGCACCGGGGAGCTGTTTTTT. Translated: CASSFPGHSTGELFF.

The gene calls are TRBV10-3 and TRBJ2-7, with D perhaps matching TRBD1 (5 bases). V was clipped by 4 bases and J by 2 bases, with 12 bases between them. This CDR3 comprises 14 residues. Germline V lookup: CDR1 ENHRY, CDR2 SYGVKD. CDR3 sequence: CAISGTRGTYEQYF. CDR3 bases: TGTGCCATCAGTGGTACAAGGGGAACCTACGAGCAGTACTTC.

The CDR3 DNA reads as TGCGCCAGCAGCTCTCTAGGGGGTGTCCGTCTAAACACCGGGGAGCTGTTTTTT. This codes for CASSSLGGVRLNTGELFF. The chain couples TRBV5-1 to TRBJ2-2; possible D gene TRBD1, 6 bases. CDR3 length: 18 residues. Germline V gives CDR1 SGHRS, CDR2 YFSETQ. V lost 3 bases to trimming and J lost 2 bases, with 20 bases between them. Supplemented by reference TRBV5-1 and TRBJ2-2, the full variable domain reads KAGVTQTPRYLIKTRGQQVTLSCSPISGHRSVSWYQQTPGQGLQFLFEYFSETQRNKGNFPGRFSGRQFSNSRSEMNVSTLELGDSALYLCASSSLGGVRLNTGELFFGEGSRLTVL.